What follows are 12 T cell receptor beta chains derived from one specimen sequenced in a study of T-cell reconstitution after alpha-beta-depleted transplantation in children. Molecular barcoding with unique molecular identifiers was used for the TCRbeta library. Each CDR3 protein is one row after TCRdb ran MiXCR on the PCR reads. The repertoire holds about 540,000 distinct CDR3 sequences, 15% to 20% seen once, with roughly 3.3% in the top ten. The material sequenced was PBMCs from the stem cell graft donor, taken from the stem cell graft. These receptors were obtained from a human donor who donated a stem cell graft to a child with acute lymphoblastic leukemia.

This chain connects TRBV12-3 or TRBV12-4 to TRBJ2-3; D is undetermined. The CDR3 runs 14 residues. Trimming shortened V by 3 bases and J by 2 bases, and 9 bases separated the two germline ends. The CDR3 coding sequence is TGTGCCAGCAGTTTGGTGCGGTACACAGATACGCAGTATTTT. This gives the protein CASSLVRYTDTQYF.

J is TRBJ2-3 and V is TRBV15; no clear D. The CDR3 spans 12 residues. The germline V and J ends were trimmed by 8 bases and 5 bases, with 11 bases remaining between them. Germline-derived CDR1 and CDR2 are LNHNV and YYDKDF (reference sequence). The CDR3 DNA is TGTGCCACCGGAAAGGTTGGAGATACGCAGTATTTT. Residues: CATGKVGDTQYF.

The sample holds a few counts of this clonotype. The rearrangement links TRBV20-1 to TRBJ2-3; D is perhaps TRBD2 (6 bases). CDR1 is DFQATT and CDR2 is SNEGSKA in the germline V gene (reference sequence). The CDR3 has 14 amino acids. V gave up 2 bases and J gave up 4 bases, with 13 bases separating them. The CDR3 here is CSARFHGSADTQYF. The CDR3 region has the DNA TGCAGTGCTAGATTTCACGGGAGTGCAGATACGCAGTATTTT.

V is TRBV15 and J is TRBJ2-6; D uncertain. V was pared by 5 bases and J by 7 bases, with 12 bases between. CDR3 length equals 14 residues. The V gene's germline CDR1 is LNHNV and CDR2 YYDKDF (reference sequence). The CDR3 DNA follows: TGTGCCACCAGCGTTAGACGCTTCGCCAACGTCCTGACTTTC. Residues: CATSVRRFANVLTF.

The DNA for the CDR3 is TGCGCCAGCAGCTTGGCCAGGGTTTCGGGGAACCAGTGGGAAACCATATACAATGAGCAGTTCTTC. Amino acid sequence: CASSLARVSGNQWETIYNEQFF. V and J are TRBV5-1 and TRBJ2-1; D could derive from TRBD1 or TRBD2 (5 bases each). Germline V lookup: CDR1 SGHRS, CDR2 YFSETQ. V lost 0 bases, J lost 4 bases, and 32 bases lay in between. The CDR3 contains 22 residues.

CDR3 amino acids: CASSSGQGVSYNEQFF. DNA of the CDR3: TGCGCCAGCAGCTCGGGACAGGGGGTTTCCTACAATGAGCAGTTCTTC. This chain links TRBV5-1 with TRBJ2-1; 11 nucleotides line up with TRBD1. Germline values: CDR1 SGHRS, CDR2 YFSETQ. Trimming cost V 3 bases and J 1 base; bases outside gene matches: 3. This CDR3 comprises 16 residues.

V is TRBV11-2 and J is TRBJ2-7, with a possible D match to TRBD1 (7 bases). The CDR3 consists of 17 residues. With 0 bases removed from V and 4 bases from J, the gap between germline ends came to 19 bases. Germline V gene sequence: CDR1 SGHAT, CDR2 FQNNGV. The CDR3 reads CASSLDAREQGRYEQYF. As DNA, the CDR3 is TGTGCCAGCAGCTTAGACGCACGGGAACAGGGGAGGTACGAGCAGTACTTC.

The rearrangement joins TRBV5-5 to TRBJ2-7, with D possibly being TRBD2 (6 bases). CDR1 is SGHKS and CDR2 is YYEKEE in the germline V gene (reference sequence). This CDR3 region has 13 residues. Trimming removed 4 bases from V and 0 bases from J, with 8 bases in between. The CDR3 reads CASSAGFSYEQYF. Here the CDR3 DNA reads TGTGCCAGCAGCGCGGGGTTCTCCTACGAGCAGTACTTC.

The chain has TRBV27 and TRBJ1-1; TRBD1 is a possible D gene (5 bases). V shed 8 bases and J shed 5 bases, with 24 bases lying between them. The germline V gene has CDR1 MNHEY and CDR2 SMNVEV (reference sequence). This CDR3 spans 16 amino acids. The CDR3 sequence is CASALVGGRGDTEAFF. CDR3 bases: TGTGCCAGCGCCCTAGTCGGAGGAAGGGGAGATACTGAAGCTTTCTTT.

This chain links TRBV16 with TRBJ1-4; 7 nucleotides match TRBD1. This CDR3 is built from 14 residues. Germline V gives CDR1 KGHSY, CDR2 FQNENV. Trimming cost V 2 bases and J 4 bases; bases outside gene matches: 1. Here the CDR3 reads CASSQRGLNEKLFF. DNA of the CDR3: TGTGCCAGCAGCCAAAGGGGGCTTAATGAAAAACTGTTTTTT. The full variable domain, with the rest looked up from reference TRBV16 and TRBJ1-4, is GEEVAQTPKHLVRGEGQKAKLYCAPIKGHSYVFWYQQVLKNEFKFLISFQNENVFDETGMPKERFSAKCLPNSPCSLEIQATKLEDSAVYFCASSQRGLNEKLFFGSGTQLSVL.

The J gene is TRBJ2-2, the V gene TRBV7-2, with D maybe TRBD1 (5 bases). The V end was cut by 5 bases, the J end by 2 bases, with 15 bases between. The CDR3 is 16 residues long. Per germline, CDR1 SGHTA and CDR2 FQGNSA. CDR3 region: CASSPQTAPNTGELFF. The CDR3 region has the DNA TGTGCCAGCAGCCCCCAGACAGCTCCTAACACCGGGGAGCTGTTTTTT.

This clonotype was counted ten times or more. This chain joins TRBV6-5 and TRBJ2-6, with D unresolved. The V gene's germline CDR1 is MNHEY and CDR2 SVGAGI. The CDR3 is 15 amino acids. Trimming pared 2 bases from V and 1 base from J, leaving 6 bases between. The CDR3 DNA reads as TGTGCCAGCAGTTACGGCGGATCTGGGGCCAACGTCCTGACTTTC. Its protein is CASSYGGSGANVLTF.